This is a list of T cell receptor beta chains from one sample in a study of T cells in Graves' hyperthyroidism and ophthalmopathy. TCRdb fed the multiplex PCR reads into MiXCR, producing one record per CDR3 protein. Counted here are under 400,000 distinct CDR3 sequences, about 21% occurring once; the ten biggest clones make up about 50%. Sequencing input: blood. The origin of the receptors is a woman in her 50s with Graves' hyperthyroidism. Each CDR3 is given with its conserved first and last residue. The D gene is left open where the match is weak. Clone sizes are given selectively: once, few, many, or a class where the clone is expanded.

>TRBJ2-7|TRBV2|many|-
CASSEVPRVQYF
TGTGCCAGCAGTGAAGTGCCGCGGGTGCAGTACTTC
>TRBJ2-5|TRBV7-4|-|TRBD1
CASSSTGGGATQYF
TGTGCCAGCAGCTCAACAGGGGGCGGTGCGACCCAGTACTTC
>TRBJ2-2|TRBV6-1|many|TRBD2
CASNLAGTNTGELFF
TGTGCCAGCAACCTAGCGGGGACGAACACCGGGGAGCTGTTTTTT
>TRBJ2-7|TRBV18|-|TRBD2
CASSSSSGGTYEQYF
TGTGCCAGCTCATCTTCTAGCGGGGGCACCTACGAGCAGTACTTC
>TRBJ1-1|TRBV10-3|-|TRBD1
CAIRGQGEAFF
TGTGCCATCAGGGGACAGGGCGAAGCTTTCTTT
>TRBJ1-2|TRBV2|many|-
CASSGVAYGYTF
TGTGCCAGCAGCGGGGTTGCCTATGGCTACACCTTC
>TRBJ2-7|TRBV12-3/TRBV12-4|-|TRBD2
CASSQKTSGSLGEQYF
TGTGCCAGCAGTCAAAAGACTAGCGGGAGTTTGGGCGAGCAGTACTTC
>TRBJ2-3|TRBV29-1|many|TRBD1
CSARTGGATDTQYF
TGCAGCGCTAGGACAGGGGGCGCGACAGATACGCAGTATTTT
>TRBJ1-1|TRBV12-3/TRBV12-4|many|-
CAIASRTNTEAFF
TGTGCCATCGCGAGCAGAACGAACACTGAAGCTTTCTTT
>TRBJ2-3|TRBV10-3|many|TRBD2
CAIRETSGRADTQYF
TGTGCCATCAGAGAAACTAGCGGGAGGGCAGATACGCAGTATTTT
>TRBJ1-1|TRBV11-3|many|-
CASSLVEGVTEAFF
TGTGCCAGCAGCTTAGTGGAAGGTGTCACTGAAGCTTTCTTT
>TRBJ2-7|TRBV20-1|-|-
CSADSRYEQYF
TGCAGTGCGGATTCACGCTACGAGCAGTACTTC
>TRBJ2-2|TRBV12-3/TRBV12-4|-|-
CASSPDRRTNTGELFF
TGTGCCAGCAGTCCTGACAGGCGGACGAACACCGGGGAGCTGTTTTTT
>TRBJ2-3|TRBV14|many|-
CASSQVAGYQNTQYF
TGTGCCAGCAGCCAAGTCGCGGGGTACCAAAATACGCAGTATTTT
>TRBJ2-2|TRBV4-1|few|-
CASSQAVANTGELFF
TGCGCCAGCAGCCAGGCAGTCGCGAACACCGGGGAGCTGTTTTTT
>TRBJ2-1|TRBV4-2|-|-
CASSQQTASSYNEQFF
TGTGCCAGCAGCCAACAAACGGCCAGCTCCTACAATGAGCAGTTCTTC
>TRBJ2-3|TRBV5-5|-|TRBD2
CASSFQPAGGPDTQYF
TGTGCCAGCAGCTTCCAACCAGCGGGAGGGCCTGATACGCAGTATTTT
>TRBJ1-2|TRBV7-9|many|-
CASSPADVASYGYTF
TGTGCCAGCAGCCCGGCAGATGTTGCGAGCTATGGCTACACCTTC
>TRBJ1-4|TRBV10-3|few|TRBD1
CATRTGVGEKLFF
TGTGCCACCAGGACAGGGGTGGGTGAAAAACTGTTTTTT
>TRBJ2-1|TRBV7-8|-|TRBD2
CASSPFAGGYNEQFF
TGTGCCAGCAGCCCTTTTGCGGGAGGATACAATGAGCAGTTCTTC
>TRBJ2-5|TRBV24-1|-|TRBD2
CATSGGSQETQYF
TGTGCCACCAGTGGCGGGAGCCAAGAGACCCAGTACTTC
>TRBJ2-7|TRBV9|many|TRBD2
CASSSGPGLGSNEQYF
TGTGCCAGCAGCTCCGGACCGGGACTAGGGTCCAACGAGCAGTACTTC
>TRBJ2-3|TRBV10-3|many|-
CAISERAGPTDTQYF
TGTGCCATCAGTGAGAGGGCGGGGCCCACAGATACGCAGTATTTT
>TRBJ2-5|TRBV12-3/TRBV12-4|many|-
CASSLAYRAETQYF
TGTGCCAGCAGTTTAGCCTATAGGGCTGAGACCCAGTACTTC
>TRBJ1-2|TRBV28|many|-
CASSSGSANYGYTF
TGTGCCAGCAGTTCAGGGAGCGCTAACTATGGCTACACCTTC
>TRBJ2-5|TRBV28|many|-
CASSTNGGGETQYF
TGTGCCAGCAGCACGAACGGGGGTGGCGAGACCCAGTACTTC
>TRBJ2-2|TRBV5-4|-|TRBD2
CASSLQREGGRELFF
TGTGCCAGCAGCCTCCAGCGGGAGGGTGGACGGGAGCTGTTTTTT
>TRBJ1-5|TRBV28|many|TRBD1
CASSLGQGNQPQHF
TGTGCCAGCAGTTTAGGACAGGGGAATCAGCCCCAGCATTTT
>TRBJ1-3|TRBV28|-|TRBD1
CASQQGAAGNTIYF
TGTGCCAGTCAACAGGGGGCAGCTGGAAACACCATATATTTT
>TRBJ2-7|TRBV20-1|many|TRBD2
CSARGGLAVSSYEQYF
TGCAGTGCTAGAGGGGGACTAGCGGTATCCTCCTACGAGCAGTACTTC
>TRBJ1-2|TRBV5-1|many|-
CASSSEARGYGYTF
TGCGCCAGCAGCTCGGAGGCGCGGGGCTATGGCTACACCTTC
>TRBJ2-1|TRBV2|many|TRBD1
CASTLRTGLNEQFF
TGTGCCAGCACCCTCAGGACAGGGCTCAATGAGCAGTTCTTC
>TRBJ2-3|TRBV10-3|-|TRBD2
CAISTSGGTDTQYF
TGTGCCATCTCGACTAGCGGGGGCACAGATACGCAGTATTTT
>TRBJ2-1|TRBV27|once|-
CASKERTQQFF
TGTGCCAGCAAGGAGCGGACTCAGCAGTTCTTC
>TRBJ2-1|TRBV7-2|many|-
CASSEQGWGSYNEQFF
TGTGCCAGCAGCGAACAAGGATGGGGCTCCTACAATGAGCAGTTCTTC
>TRBJ2-7|TRBV20-1|many|TRBD2
CSARWGASGSSYEQYF
TGCAGTGCTAGATGGGGGGCTAGCGGGAGCTCCTACGAGCAGTACTTC
>TRBJ2-7|TRBV28|many|TRBD1
CASSLLGTGGSGAYEQYF
TGTGCCAGCAGTTTACTCGGGACAGGGGGCTCGGGTGCGTACGAGCAGTACTTC
>TRBJ2-3|TRBV2|many|TRBD2
CASSMLAGTDTQYF
TGTGCCAGCAGTATGCTAGCGGGAACAGATACGCAGTATTTT
>TRBJ2-1|TRBV27|few|-
CATNTRLSYNEQFF
TGTGCCACTAATACACGACTCTCCTACAATGAGCAGTTCTTC
>TRBJ1-2|TRBV24-1|few|-
CATSFGGAYGYTF
TGTGCCACCAGTTTTGGGGGGGCGTATGGCTACACCTTC
>TRBJ2-1|TRBV18|-|TRBD2
CASSPLLAGGTFMNEQFF
TGTGCCAGCTCACCCTTACTAGCGGGAGGAACCTTTATGAATGAGCAGTTCTTC
>TRBJ2-5|TRBV24-1|many|TRBD2
CATSDWTSGGETQYF
TGTGCCACCAGTGATTGGACTAGCGGGGGAGAGACCCAGTACTTC
>TRBJ2-7|TRBV28|many|TRBD1
CASSSPGQGGYEQYF
TGTGCCAGCAGTTCACCGGGACAGGGGGGGTACGAGCAGTACTTC
>TRBJ1-6|TRBV9|-|-
CASSAQMSGVESPLHF
TGTGCCAGCAGCGCCCAAATGTCAGGGGTAGAATCACCCCTCCACTTT
>TRBJ1-1|TRBV4-1|-|-
CASSQPLRGTEAFF
TGCGCCAGCAGCCAACCCCTCAGGGGTACTGAAGCTTTCTTT
>TRBJ1-4|TRBV5-1|many|-
CASSAGLQGYGKKLFF
TGCGCCAGCAGCGCGGGCCTACAGGGTTACGGAAAAAAACTGTTTTTT
>TRBJ2-7|TRBV20-1|many|TRBD2
CSARDYYEQYF
TGCAGTGCTCGGGACTACTACGAGCAGTACTTC
>TRBJ2-7|TRBV20-1|-|-
CGAQDWEVTEQYF
TGCGGTGCTCAGGACTGGGAGGTGACTGAGCAGTACTTC
>TRBJ1-2|TRBV19|many|TRBD1
CASSANPDRFYGYTF
TGTGCCAGTAGTGCAAATCCGGACAGGTTCTATGGCTACACCTTC
>TRBJ2-5|TRBV28|-|-
CASSLRQIKETQYF
TGTGCCAGCAGTTTAAGACAGATTAAAGAGACCCAGTACTTC
>TRBJ2-2|TRBV2|few|TRBD2
CASSQVWVSGRNTGELFF
TGTGCCAGCAGCCAAGTTTGGGTGAGCGGGAGGAACACCGGGGAGCTGTTTTTT
>TRBJ2-1|TRBV12-3/TRBV12-4|many|-
CASISRGSRGGYNEQFF
TGTGCCAGCATCAGTCGGGGGTCGCGGGGTGGCTACAATGAGCAGTTCTTC
>TRBJ2-2|TRBV6-1|many|TRBD1
CASKEDRGTGELFF
TGTGCCAGCAAAGAGGACAGGGGCACCGGGGAGCTGTTTTTT
>TRBJ2-5|TRBV29-1|-|-
CSVEDFRGGTQYF
TGCAGCGTTGAAGATTTCAGGGGGGGGACCCAGTACTTC
>TRBJ2-1|TRBV28|many|TRBD2
CASSRLAGGLDEQFF
TGTGCCAGCAGTCGACTAGCGGGAGGTTTGGATGAGCAGTTCTTC
>TRBJ1-4|TRBV7-9|-|-
CASSQQGGGEKLFF
TGTGCCAGCAGCCAACAGGGTGGAGGTGAAAAACTGTTTTTT
>TRBJ2-3|TRBV20-1|many|TRBD1
CSARTGGFTDTQYF
TGCAGTGCCAGGACAGGGGGATTCACAGATACGCAGTATTTT